This T cell receptor beta chain originates from a study of CD8+ T cells in alopecia areata. Peripheral blood samples and lesional scalp punch biopsies were obtained from alopecia areata patients. PBMC-derived CD4+ and CD8+ T cells were sorted. The V end lost 4 bases, the J end lost 5 bases, and 13 bases lay between the germline ends. CDR3 size: 13 residues. The V gene's germline CDR1 is SGHDT and CDR2 YYEEEE. Investigators isolated RNA and reverse transcribed it into cDNA to act as the sequencing template. Clones were sequenced by immunoSEQ multiplex PCR, and TCRdb holds only the in-frame ones, with some missing. The sample has around 61,000 clones, 45% to 50% seen once.

The source material was CD8+ T cells sorted from blood, sampled at week 0. The chain recombines TRBV5-6 with TRBJ2-7; D might be TRBD1 or TRBD2, each matching 6 bases. The receptor comes from a human donor with alopecia areata. CDR3 in DNA: TGTGCCAGCAGCCTGTCCGGGGGCCACGAGCAGTACTTC. It yields the protein CASSLSGGHEQYF.